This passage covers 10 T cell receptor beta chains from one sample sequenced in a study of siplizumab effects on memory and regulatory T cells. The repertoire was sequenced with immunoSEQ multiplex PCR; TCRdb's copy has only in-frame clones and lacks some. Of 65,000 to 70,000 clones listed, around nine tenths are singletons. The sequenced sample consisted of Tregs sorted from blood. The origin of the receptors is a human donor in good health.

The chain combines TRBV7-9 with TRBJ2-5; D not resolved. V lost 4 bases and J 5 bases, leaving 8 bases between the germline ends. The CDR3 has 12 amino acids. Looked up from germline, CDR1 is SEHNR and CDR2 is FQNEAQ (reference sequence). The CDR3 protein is CASSSPVETQYF. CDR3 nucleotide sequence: TGTGCCAGCAGCTCCCCTGTGGAGACCCAGTACTTC.

The CDR3 reads CASSLASGVGQYF. In DNA form, the CDR3 reads TGCGCCAGCAGCTTGGCCTCGGGGGTAGGGCAGTATTTT. The chain uses TRBV5-1 and TRBJ2-3; tentatively, D is TRBD2 (6 bases). The germline V and J ends were trimmed by 0 bases and 11 bases, with 13 bases remaining between them. The CDR3 length is 13 residues. Germline CDR1 and CDR2: SGHRS and YFSETQ.

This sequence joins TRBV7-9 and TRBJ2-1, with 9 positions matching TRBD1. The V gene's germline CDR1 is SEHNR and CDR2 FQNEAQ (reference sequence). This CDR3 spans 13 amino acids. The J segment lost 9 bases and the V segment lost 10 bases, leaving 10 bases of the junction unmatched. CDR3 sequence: CATVIQGAVEQFF. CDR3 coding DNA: TGTGCCACGGTTATACAGGGGGCGGTTGAGCAGTTCTTC.

The CDR3 here is CASSKDEGDKYGYTF. CDR3 nucleotides: TGTGCCAGCAGCAAAGACGAAGGGGATAAGTATGGCTACACCTTC. The genes are TRBV21-1 and TRBJ1-2; the DNA was not used to check the table's D call, TRBD1. TRBV21-1 is termed a pseudogene. This CDR3 contains 15 residues.

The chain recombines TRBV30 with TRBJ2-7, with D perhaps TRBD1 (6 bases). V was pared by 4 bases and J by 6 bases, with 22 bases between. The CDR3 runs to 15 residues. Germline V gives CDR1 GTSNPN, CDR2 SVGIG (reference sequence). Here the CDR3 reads CAWTPGAKLSGEQYF. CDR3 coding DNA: TGTGCCTGGACGCCAGGGGCCAAACTATCGGGCGAGCAGTACTTC.

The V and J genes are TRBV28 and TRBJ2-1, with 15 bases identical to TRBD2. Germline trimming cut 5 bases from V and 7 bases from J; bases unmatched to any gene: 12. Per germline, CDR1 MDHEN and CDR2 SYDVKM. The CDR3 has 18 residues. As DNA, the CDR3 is TGTGCCAGCAGTATCCCGAGGACTAGCGGGAGGGTCAGGAATGAGCAGTTCTTC. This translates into CASSIPRTSGRVRNEQFF.

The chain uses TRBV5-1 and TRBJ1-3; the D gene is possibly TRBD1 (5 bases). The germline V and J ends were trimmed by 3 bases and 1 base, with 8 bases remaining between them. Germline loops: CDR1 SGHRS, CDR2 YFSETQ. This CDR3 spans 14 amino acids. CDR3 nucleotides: TGCGCCAGCAGCTCCGGGACTTCTGGAAACACCATATATTTT. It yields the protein CASSSGTSGNTIYF. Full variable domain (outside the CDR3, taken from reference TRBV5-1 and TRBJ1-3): KAGVTQTPRYLIKTRGQQVTLSCSPISGHRSVSWYQQTPGQGLQFLFEYFSETQRNKGNFPGRFSGRQFSNSRSEMNVSTLELGDSALYLCASSSGTSGNTIYFGEGSWLTVV.

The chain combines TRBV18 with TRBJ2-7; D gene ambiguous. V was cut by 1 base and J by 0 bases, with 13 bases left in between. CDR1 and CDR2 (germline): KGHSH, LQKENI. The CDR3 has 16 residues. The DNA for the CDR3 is TGTGCCAGCTCACCACTTGACACCTCGAACTCCTACGAGCAGTACTTC. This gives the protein CASSPLDTSNSYEQYF.

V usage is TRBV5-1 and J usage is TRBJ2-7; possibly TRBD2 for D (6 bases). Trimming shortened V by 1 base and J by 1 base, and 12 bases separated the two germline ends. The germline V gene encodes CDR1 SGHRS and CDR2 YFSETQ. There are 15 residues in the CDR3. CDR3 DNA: TGCGCCAGCAGCTTGAGCCGGGACTTATCCTACGAGCAGTACTTC. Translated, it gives CASSLSRDLSYEQYF.

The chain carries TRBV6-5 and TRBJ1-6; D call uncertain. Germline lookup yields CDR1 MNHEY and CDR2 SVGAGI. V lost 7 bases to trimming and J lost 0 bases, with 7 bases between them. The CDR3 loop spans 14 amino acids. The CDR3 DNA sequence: TGTGCCAGCAAAAGGAGCTCCTATAATTCACCCCTCCACTTT. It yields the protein CASKRSSYNSPLHF.